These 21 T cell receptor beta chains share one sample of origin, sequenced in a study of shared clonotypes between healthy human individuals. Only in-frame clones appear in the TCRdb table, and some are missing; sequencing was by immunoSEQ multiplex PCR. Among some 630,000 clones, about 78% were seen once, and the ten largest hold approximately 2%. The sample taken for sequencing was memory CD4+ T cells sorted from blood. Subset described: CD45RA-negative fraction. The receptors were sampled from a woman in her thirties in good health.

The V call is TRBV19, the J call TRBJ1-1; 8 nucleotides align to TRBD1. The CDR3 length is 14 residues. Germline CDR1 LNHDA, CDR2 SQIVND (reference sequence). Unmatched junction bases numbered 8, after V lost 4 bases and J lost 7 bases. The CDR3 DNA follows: TGTGCCAGTAGTACGGCAGGGGGCAGGGGTGAAGCTTTCTTT. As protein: CASSTAGGRGEAFF.

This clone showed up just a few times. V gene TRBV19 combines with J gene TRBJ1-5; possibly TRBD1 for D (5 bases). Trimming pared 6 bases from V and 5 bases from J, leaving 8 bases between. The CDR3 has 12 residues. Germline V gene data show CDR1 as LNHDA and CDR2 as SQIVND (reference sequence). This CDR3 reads CASRRDYQPQHF. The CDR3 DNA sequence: TGTGCCAGTAGGAGGGACTATCAGCCCCAGCATTTT.

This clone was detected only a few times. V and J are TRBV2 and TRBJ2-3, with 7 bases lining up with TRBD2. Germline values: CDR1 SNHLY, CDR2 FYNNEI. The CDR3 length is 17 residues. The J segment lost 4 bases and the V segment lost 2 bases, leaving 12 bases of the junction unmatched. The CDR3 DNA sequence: TGTGCCAGCAGTGAATCGGCTAGCGGCCTAAGATCAGATACGCAGTATTTT. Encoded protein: CASSESASGLRSDTQYF.

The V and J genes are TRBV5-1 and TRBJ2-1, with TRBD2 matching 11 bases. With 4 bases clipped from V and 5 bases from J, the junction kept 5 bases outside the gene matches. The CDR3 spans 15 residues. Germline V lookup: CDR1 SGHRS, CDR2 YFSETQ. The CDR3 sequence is CASSLTSGANNEQFF. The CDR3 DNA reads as TGCGCCAGCAGCCTGACTAGCGGGGCAAACAATGAGCAGTTCTTC.

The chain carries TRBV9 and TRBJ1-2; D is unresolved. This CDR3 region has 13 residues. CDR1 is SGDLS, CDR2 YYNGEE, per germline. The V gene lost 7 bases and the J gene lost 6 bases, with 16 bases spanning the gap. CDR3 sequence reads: CASSLTGTDGYTF. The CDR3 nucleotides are TGTGCCAGCTCCTTGACCGGTACGGATGGCTACACCTTC.

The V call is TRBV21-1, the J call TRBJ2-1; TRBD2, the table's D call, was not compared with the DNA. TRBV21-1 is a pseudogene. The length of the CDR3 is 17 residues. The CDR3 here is CASSQEVGREEYNEQFF. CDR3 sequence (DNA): TGTGCCAGCAGCCAAGAGGTAGGGCGGGAGGAGTACAATGAGCAGTTCTTC.

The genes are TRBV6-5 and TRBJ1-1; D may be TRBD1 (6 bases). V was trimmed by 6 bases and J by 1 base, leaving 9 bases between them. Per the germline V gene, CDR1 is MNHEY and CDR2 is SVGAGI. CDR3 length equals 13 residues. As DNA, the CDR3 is TGTGCCAGCAGAATACAGGGGAACACTGAAGCTTTCTTT. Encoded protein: CASRIQGNTEAFF.

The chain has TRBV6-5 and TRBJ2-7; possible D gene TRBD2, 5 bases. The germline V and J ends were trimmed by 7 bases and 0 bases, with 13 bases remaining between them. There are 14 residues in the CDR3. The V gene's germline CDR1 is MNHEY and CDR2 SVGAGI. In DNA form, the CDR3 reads TGTGCCAGCATTCAGAGCGGCATCTCCTACGAGCAGTACTTC. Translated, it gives CASIQSGISYEQYF.

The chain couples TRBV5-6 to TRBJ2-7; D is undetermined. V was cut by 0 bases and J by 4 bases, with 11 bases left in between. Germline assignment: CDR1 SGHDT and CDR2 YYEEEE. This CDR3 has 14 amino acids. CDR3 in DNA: TGTGCCAGCAGCTTGGCCGTAGGTAGTTACGAGCAGTACTTC. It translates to CASSLAVGSYEQYF.

The CDR3 bases are TGTGCCAGCAGTTTATCGAGCCGCGGGAGGCTCAGCACAGATACGCAGTATTTT. Protein: CASSLSSRGRLSTDTQYF. The chain carries TRBV27 and TRBJ2-3; TRBD2 matches 8 bases. V was clipped by 0 bases and J by 0 bases; unmatched bases: 8. CDR1 and CDR2 (germline): MNHEY, SMNVEV (reference sequence). The CDR3 runs to 18 residues.

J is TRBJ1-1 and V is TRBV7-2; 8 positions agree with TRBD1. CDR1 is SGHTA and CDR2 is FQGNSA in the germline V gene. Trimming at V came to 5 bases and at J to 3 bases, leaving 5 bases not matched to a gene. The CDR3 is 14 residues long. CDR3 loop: CASSLRGRDTEAFF. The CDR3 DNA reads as TGTGCCAGCAGCCTCAGGGGGCGCGACACTGAAGCTTTCTTT.

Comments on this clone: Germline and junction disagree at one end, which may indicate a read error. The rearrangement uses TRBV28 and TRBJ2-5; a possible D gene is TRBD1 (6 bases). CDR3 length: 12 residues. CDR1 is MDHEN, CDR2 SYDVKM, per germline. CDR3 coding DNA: TGTGCCAGCAGGGGACAAGCTGAGACCCAGCACTTC. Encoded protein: CASRGQAETQHF.

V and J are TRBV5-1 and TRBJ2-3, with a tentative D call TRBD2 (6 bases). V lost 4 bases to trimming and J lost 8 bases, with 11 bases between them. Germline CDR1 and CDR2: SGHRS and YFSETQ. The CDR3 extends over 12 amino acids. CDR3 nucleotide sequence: TGCGCCAGCAGCAGGGAGGAAGCTACGCAGTATTTT. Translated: CASSREEATQYF. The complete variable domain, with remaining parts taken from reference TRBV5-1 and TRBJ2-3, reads KAGVTQTPRYLIKTRGQQVTLSCSPISGHRSVSWYQQTPGQGLQFLFEYFSETQRNKGNFPGRFSGRQFSNSRSEMNVSTLELGDSALYLCASSREEATQYFGPGTRLTVL.

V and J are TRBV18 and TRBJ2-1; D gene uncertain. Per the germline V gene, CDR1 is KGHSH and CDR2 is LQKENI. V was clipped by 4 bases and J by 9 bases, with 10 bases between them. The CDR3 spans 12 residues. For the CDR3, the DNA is TGTGCCAGCTCACTAGAGACCTTTGAGCAGTTCTTC. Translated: CASSLETFEQFF.

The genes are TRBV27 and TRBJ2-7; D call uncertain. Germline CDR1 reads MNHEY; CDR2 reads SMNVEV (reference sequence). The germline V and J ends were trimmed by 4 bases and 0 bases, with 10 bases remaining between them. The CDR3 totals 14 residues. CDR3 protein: CASSSRASSYEQYF. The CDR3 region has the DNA TGTGCCAGCAGTTCAAGGGCCAGCTCCTACGAGCAGTACTTC.

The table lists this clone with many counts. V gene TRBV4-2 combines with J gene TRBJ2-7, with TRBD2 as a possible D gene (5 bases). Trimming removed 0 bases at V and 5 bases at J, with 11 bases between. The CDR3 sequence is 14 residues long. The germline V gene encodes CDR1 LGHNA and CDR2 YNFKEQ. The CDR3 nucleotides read TGTGCCAGCAGCCAAGATCGGGGTAGGGACGAGCAGTACTTC. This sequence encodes CASSQDRGRDEQYF.

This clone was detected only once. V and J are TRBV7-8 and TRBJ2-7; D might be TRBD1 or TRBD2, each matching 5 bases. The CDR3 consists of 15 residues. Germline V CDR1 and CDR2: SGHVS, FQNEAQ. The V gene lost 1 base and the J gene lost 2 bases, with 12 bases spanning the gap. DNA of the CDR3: TGTGCCAGCAGCTTAGTTCGGCAGGGACCCTACGAGCAGTACTTC. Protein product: CASSLVRQGPYEQYF.

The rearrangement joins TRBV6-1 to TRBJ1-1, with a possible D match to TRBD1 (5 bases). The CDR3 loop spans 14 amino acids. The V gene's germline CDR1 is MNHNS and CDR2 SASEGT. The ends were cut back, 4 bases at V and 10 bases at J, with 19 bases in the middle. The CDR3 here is CASSVETVGGRAFF. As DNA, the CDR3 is TGTGCCAGCAGTGTCGAAACCGTGGGGGGACGAGCTTTCTTT.

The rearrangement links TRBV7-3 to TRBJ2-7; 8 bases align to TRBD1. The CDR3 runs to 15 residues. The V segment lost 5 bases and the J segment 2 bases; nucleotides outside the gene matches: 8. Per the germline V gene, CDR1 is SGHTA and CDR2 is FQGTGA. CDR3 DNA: TGTGCCAGCAGCCCAGGACAGGGCCGAACCTACGAGCAGTACTTC. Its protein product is CASSPGQGRTYEQYF.

The CDR3 coding sequence is TGTGCCAGCAGCCGAGAGGAGCAGTACAATGAGCAGTTCTTC. Protein product: CASSREEQYNEQFF. The chain uses TRBV4-2 and TRBJ2-1; D remains ambiguous. The V end lost 4 bases, the J end lost 4 bases, and 11 bases lay between the germline ends. The CDR3 covers 14 residues. From germline, CDR1 is LGHNA and CDR2 YNFKEQ.

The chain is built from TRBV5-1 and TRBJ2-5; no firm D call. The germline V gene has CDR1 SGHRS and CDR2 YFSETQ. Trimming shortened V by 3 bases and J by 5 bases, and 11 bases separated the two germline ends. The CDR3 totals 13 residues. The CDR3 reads CASSSGIGETQYF. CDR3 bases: TGCGCCAGCAGCTCCGGAATTGGGGAGACCCAGTACTTC.